The T cell receptor beta chain under discussion was sequenced for a study of identical twins. This clonotype has ten or more counts. The target antigen is unknown. Study findings and constraints: Beta out-of-frame sequences showed weaker excess twin sharing.

MiXCR, run by TCRdb on the 5' RACE reads, gives a single entry per CDR3 protein. Among 200,000 or so distinct CDR3 sequences listed, approximately 15% were seen once. Germline lookup yields CDR1 SGDLS and CDR2 YYNGEE. There are 12 residues in the CDR3. V lost 3 bases, J lost 3 bases, and 7 bases lay in between. This sample also appeared in a second study, on T cells expressing NK-cell markers. According to that study: HCMV serostatus: seven of eight sequenced donors positive, one negative.

The clonotype originates from a woman under 30 in good health. V usage is TRBV9 and J usage is TRBJ2-7, with D maybe TRBD2 (5 bases). Sequenced: CD8+ T cells sorted from blood. The DNA for the CDR3 is TGTGCCAGCAGCGGGACTGGCTACGAGCAGTACTTC. Protein product: CASSGTGYEQYF. The variable domain in full, with the rest retrieved from reference TRBV9 and TRBJ2-7, is DSGVTQTPKHLITATGQRVTLRCSPRSGDLSVYWYQQSLDQGLQFLIQYYNGEERAKGNILERFSAQQFPDLHSELNLSSLELGDSALYFCASSGTGYEQYFGPGTRLTVT.